What follows are 9 T cell receptor beta chains derived from one specimen sequenced in a study of OX40 agonist ivuxolimab in advanced cancers. The assay was immunoSEQ multiplex PCR, and TCRdb's table has in-frame clones only and misses some. The sample holds 56,000 or so clones, about 80% seen once. The specimen was CD4+ or CD8+ T cells sorted from blood, collected in a trial of the OX40 agonist ivuxolimab. These receptors were obtained from an adult with an advanced solid tumor such as melanoma, head and neck, liver or kidney cancer.

The V gene is TRBV7-8, the J gene TRBJ2-5; 7 bases map to TRBD1. There are 14 residues in the CDR3. CDR1 is SGHVS, CDR2 FQNEAQ, per germline. V trimming: 7 bases; J trimming: 3 bases; junction bases outside the gene matches: 8. CDR3 residues: CASTSGTEKETQYF. The CDR3, as DNA: TGTGCCAGCACCTCCGGGACAGAAAAAGAGACCCAGTACTTC. The whole variable domain, filled in from reference TRBV7-8 and TRBJ2-5, reads GAGVSQSPRYKVAKRGQDVALRCDPISGHVSLFWYQQALGQGPEFLTYFQNEAQLDKSGLPSDRFFAERPEGSVSTLKIQRTQQEDSAVYLCASTSGTEKETQYFGPGTRLLVL.

This clone was recorded once. The CDR3 DNA is TGTGCCAGCAGCACTGGTACTGGGGCGGACGATACGCAGTATTTT. Its translation: CASSTGTGADDTQYF. The chain has TRBV5-4 and TRBJ2-3, with D possibly TRBD1 on 5 matching bases. Per germline, CDR1 SGHNT and CDR2 YYREEE (reference sequence). The CDR3 spans 15 residues. V was pared by 4 bases and J by 6 bases, with 18 bases between.

V usage is TRBV6-5 and J usage is TRBJ2-7; D not certain. The length of the CDR3 is 14 residues. Germline CDR1 MNHEY, CDR2 SVGAGI. V was clipped by 3 bases and J by 3 bases, with 12 bases between them. In DNA form, the CDR3 reads TGTGCCAGCAGTTATTATGGCCTAAGCTACGAGCAGTACTTC. This codes for CASSYYGLSYEQYF.

This clone was found a few times. The rearrangement uses TRBV19 and TRBJ2-5, with D hard to call. The CDR3 is 13 residues long. Germline assignment: CDR1 LNHDA and CDR2 SQIVND (reference sequence). Trimming took off 3 bases at V and 0 bases at J, with 5 bases between the two ends. CDR3 residues: CASSIAYQETQYF. The DNA of the CDR3 is TGTGCCAGTAGTATTGCGTACCAAGAGACCCAGTACTTC.

The rearrangement joins TRBV7-9 to TRBJ2-5; D tentatively fits TRBD1 or TRBD2 (5 bases each). V lost 3 bases and J lost 2, with 13 bases in between. The CDR3 is 15 residues long. The germline CDR1 and CDR2 sequences are SEHNR and FQNEAQ (reference sequence). Here the CDR3 reads CASSLGRGSQETQYF. Here the CDR3 DNA reads TGTGCCAGCAGCTTGGGTCGGGGCAGTCAAGAGACCCAGTACTTC.

This sequence joins TRBV6-5 and TRBJ2-2; D not certain. Looked up from germline, CDR1 is MNHEY and CDR2 is SVGAGI. This CDR3 spans 13 amino acids. V dropped 4 bases and J dropped 4 bases, with 7 bases sitting between them. In DNA, the CDR3 is TGTGCCAGCAGTTCCCCCCCCACCGGGGAGCTGTTTTTT. It encodes CASSSPPTGELFF.

The rearrangement uses TRBV7-6 and TRBJ2-7; 7 bases align to TRBD1. CDR1 is SGHVS and CDR2 is FNYEAQ in the germline V gene. Trimming cost V 4 bases and J 2 bases; bases outside gene matches: 5. This CDR3 has 14 amino acids. The CDR3 DNA reads as TGTGCCAGCAGCTCCGGGACAGCCCCCTACGAGCAGTACTTC. Its translation is CASSSGTAPYEQYF.

The J gene is TRBJ2-1, the V gene TRBV6-1; tentative D call: TRBD2 (5 bases). The CDR3 extends over 15 amino acids. Germline-derived CDR1 and CDR2 are MNHNS and SASEGT. Trimming left V 4 bases short and J 4 bases short, with 14 bases between. The CDR3 reads CASSVRSLAYNEQFF. In DNA form, the CDR3 reads TGTGCCAGCAGTGTAAGGTCCCTAGCTTACAATGAGCAGTTCTTC.

In its sample, this clone was seen once. The V gene is TRBV5-1, the J gene TRBJ2-2, with D unclear. Trimming left V 4 bases short and J 5 bases short, with 15 bases between. Germline lookup yields CDR1 SGHRS and CDR2 YFSETQ. The CDR3 has 15 residues. The CDR3 reads CASSPDVPRTGELFF. The DNA for the CDR3 is TGCGCCAGCAGCCCGGACGTCCCTCGGACCGGGGAGCTGTTTTTT.